This TCR beta chain was found in a study of memory CD4+ T cells and cytomegalovirus serostatus. Single viable CD3+CD4+CD8-CD45RO+ cells were sorted as the memory CD4+ T cells. Method: immunoSEQ multiplex PCR; TCRdb's copy keeps in-frame clones and lacks some. In the table there are tens of thousands of clones, under 90% of which are singletons. V dropped 2 bases and J dropped 0 bases, with 3 bases sitting between them. CDR1 SGHDT and CDR2 YYEEEE come from the germline V gene. The CDR3 runs 13 residues. Sequences were obtained from memory CD4+ T cells from blood. V is TRBV5-6 and J is TRBJ1-3; D is undetermined. This TCR was sampled from an adult in good health and CMV-seronegative. Some clones in this sample may be carry-over from other donors' samples. CDR3 sequence (DNA): TGTGCCAGCAGCTTTAGCTCTGGAAACACCATATATTTT. It specifies CASSFSSGNTIYF.